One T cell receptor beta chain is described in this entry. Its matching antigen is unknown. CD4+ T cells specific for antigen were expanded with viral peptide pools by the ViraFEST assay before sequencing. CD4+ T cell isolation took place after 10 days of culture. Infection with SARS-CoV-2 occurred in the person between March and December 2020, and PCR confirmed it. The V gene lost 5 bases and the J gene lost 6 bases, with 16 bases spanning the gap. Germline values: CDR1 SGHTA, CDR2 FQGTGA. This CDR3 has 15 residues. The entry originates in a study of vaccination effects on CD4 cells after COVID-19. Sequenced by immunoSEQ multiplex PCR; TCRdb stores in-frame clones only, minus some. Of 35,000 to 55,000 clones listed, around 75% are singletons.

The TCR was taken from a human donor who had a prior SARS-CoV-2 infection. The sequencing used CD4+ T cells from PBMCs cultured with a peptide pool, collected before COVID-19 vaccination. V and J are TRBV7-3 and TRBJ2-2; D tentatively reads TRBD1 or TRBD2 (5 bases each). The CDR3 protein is CASSPTGLGAGELFF. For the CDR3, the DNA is TGTGCCAGCAGCCCCACCGGGTTGGGGGCCGGGGAGCTGTTTTTT.